This TCR beta chain is from a study of OX40 agonist ivuxolimab in advanced cancers. The CDR3 runs 14 residues. The germline V and J ends were trimmed by 5 bases and 12 bases, with 23 bases remaining between them. Germline lookup yields CDR1 SGHAT and CDR2 FQNNGV. TCRdb's table, derived via immunoSEQ multiplex PCR, lists solely in-frame clones and lacks some. The data contain nearly 45,000 clones, 89% of them singletons. Sequencing was performed on CD4+ or CD8+ T cells sorted from blood, taken in a trial of the OX40 agonist ivuxolimab. The source of this sequence is an adult with an advanced solid tumor such as melanoma, head and neck, liver or kidney cancer. The chain couples TRBV11-2 to TRBJ2-7, with D perhaps TRBD2 (5 bases). The CDR3 nucleotides read TGTGCCAGCAGCCCCAGCGGCCCCTACAGAAGTAGGTACTTC. It specifies CASSPSGPYRSRYF. Together with reference TRBV11-2 and TRBJ2-7, the CDR3 gives the full variable domain: EAGVAQSPRYKIIEKRQSVAFWCNPISGHATLYWYQQILGQGPKLLIQFQNNGVVDDSQLPKDRFSAERLKGVDSTLKIQPAKLEDSAVYLCASSPSGPYRSRYFGPGTRLTVT.